Sequencing of this T cell receptor beta chain was carried out in a study of shared clonotypes between healthy human individuals. Germline V lookup: CDR1 SGHTA, CDR2 FQGNSA. This CDR3 region has 14 residues. Deletions cut 5 bases from V and 1 base from J, with 6 bases between. Within Nashville, Tennessee resided all donors, each a Caucasian adult. The assay ran at deep level. TCRdb's copy holds only in-frame clones and misses some; the assay was immunoSEQ multiplex PCR. The data contain roughly 2.2 million clones, roughly 93% of them singletons. As to this clone: The identical CDR3 is also encoded by other nucleotide sequences in the sample.

This TCR was sampled from a man aged 18-30 years in good health. Some clones in this sample may be carry-over from other donors' samples. The sample was naive CD4+ T cells from PBMCs. As for subset: CD45RA+ positively selected. This chain uses TRBV7-2 with TRBJ2-6; D gene uncertain. The CDR3 bases are TGTGCCAGCAGCCTCTCTTCTGGGGCCAACGTCCTGACTTTC. Amino acids: CASSLSSGANVLTF. The entire variable domain, with the rest obtained from reference TRBV7-2 and TRBJ2-6, is as follows: GAGVSQSPSNKVTEKGKDVELRCDPISGHTALYWYRQSLGQGLEFLIYFQGNSAPDKSGLPSDRFSAERTGGSVSTLTIQRTQQEDSAVYLCASSLSSGANVLTFGAGSRLTVL.